This passage covers 21 T cell receptor beta chains from one sample sequenced in a study of fetal regulatory T cell absence and autoimmunity. Sequenced by immunoSEQ multiplex PCR; TCRdb stores in-frame clones only, minus some. The sample includes 85,000 to 100,000 clones, 72% seen only once; the top ten take less than 2.5%. The sample comprised pancreas tissue. These TCRs come from a male donor with IPEX syndrome.

This CDR3 is CSGGWGGTYNEQFF. For the CDR3, the DNA is TGCAGCGGGGGATGGGGGGGCACCTACAATGAGCAGTTCTTC. The chain couples TRBV29-1 to TRBJ2-1; possibly TRBD2 for D (7 bases). Trimming left V 7 bases short and J 2 bases short, with 15 bases between. The length of the CDR3 is 14 residues. Germline V gives CDR1 SQVTM, CDR2 ANQGSEA.

The genes are TRBV7-9 and TRBJ2-2, with 8 bases identical to TRBD1. Germline lookup yields CDR1 SEHNR and CDR2 FQNEAQ (reference sequence). This CDR3 has 19 residues. Trimming took 6 bases from V and 5 from J; bases not matched to a gene: 20. The CDR3 spells CASRPRGRSSLLHTGELFF. The CDR3 nucleotides are TGTGCCAGCAGGCCCAGGGGGCGATCTAGCCTCCTACATACCGGGGAGCTGTTTTTT.

This clone was detected only once. The genes are TRBV4-3 and TRBJ2-5; 8 bases fit TRBD2. This CDR3 is built from 17 residues. Germline values: CDR1 LGHNA, CDR2 YSLEER. Trimming cost V 0 bases and J 1 base; bases outside gene matches: 7. This chain's CDR3 is CASSQDQGSGSQETQYF. CDR3 DNA sequence: TGCGCCAGCAGCCAAGATCAAGGGAGCGGGAGCCAAGAGACCCAGTACTTC.

The chain is built from TRBV9 and TRBJ2-2; 8 bases map to TRBD2. The CDR3 length is 15 residues. The junction had 10 bases not matched to a gene; V was cut back by 4 bases and J by 8 bases. Germline V CDR1 and CDR2: SGDLS, YYNGEE. CDR3 residues: CASSQSGGSQGELFF. The CDR3 DNA sequence: TGTGCCAGCAGCCAGAGCGGGGGAAGTCAGGGGGAGCTGTTTTTT.

This chain uses TRBV9 with TRBJ1-4; no firm D call. The CDR3 spans 14 residues. V dropped 0 bases and J dropped 8 bases, with 11 bases sitting between them. CDR1 is SGDLS and CDR2 is YYNGEE in the germline V gene. The CDR3 region has the DNA TGTGCCAGCAGCGTAGGTCCAGTGGGGGAAAAACTGTTTTTT. Amino acids: CASSVGPVGEKLFF.

The V and J genes are TRBV15 and TRBJ1-2; D is perhaps TRBD1 (6 bases). Trimming took off 5 bases at V and 4 bases at J, with 23 bases between the two ends. The CDR3 length is 17 residues. The germline V gene encodes CDR1 LNHNV and CDR2 YYDKDF (reference sequence). CDR3 nucleotides: TGTGCCACCAGCGGGACACATACAGGATTGAGGACCTATGGCTACACCTTC. Translation gives CATSGTHTGLRTYGYTF. The full variable domain, its missing parts supplied by reference TRBV15 and TRBJ1-2, is DAMVIQNPRYQVTQFGKPVTLSCSQTLNHNVMYWYQQKSSQAPKLLFHYYDKDFNNEADTPDNFQSRRPNTSFCFLDIRSPGLGDTAMYLCATSGTHTGLRTYGYTFGSGTRLTVV.

The chain recombines TRBV20-1 with TRBJ1-2, with D possibly TRBD1 on 6 matching bases. The CDR3 consists of 11 residues. CDR1 DFQATT and CDR2 SNEGSKA come from the germline V gene (reference sequence). Between the trimmed V and J ends, which lost 3 bases and 6 bases, there was a span of 8 bases. The CDR3 DNA sequence: TGCAGTGCTAGTAGGGGGAATGGCTACACCTTC. It codes for CSASRGNGYTF.

This clone showed up just a few times. This rearrangement joins TRBV10-3 to TRBJ1-2; D is unclear. CDR1 and CDR2 (germline): ENHRY, SYGVKD. This CDR3 has 12 residues. V shed 3 bases and J shed 1 base, with 3 bases lying between them. Here the CDR3 DNA reads TGTGCCATCAGTGACTTTAACTATGGCTACACCTTC. It yields the protein CAISDFNYGYTF.

This chain joins TRBV5-4 and TRBJ1-1; 8 bases match TRBD1. Trimming took 0 bases from V and 3 from J; bases not matched to a gene: 4. The CDR3 runs 15 residues. Germline V gene data show CDR1 as SGHNT and CDR2 as YYREEE (reference sequence). CDR3 coding DNA: TGTGCCAGCAGCTTGGGGGACAGGCGTGACACTGAAGCTTTCTTT. This translates into CASSLGDRRDTEAFF.

This clone was counted a few times. V and J are TRBV19 and TRBJ2-7; tentative D call: TRBD1 (6 bases). V gave up 8 bases and J gave up 0 bases, with 14 bases separating them. The CDR3 loop spans 14 amino acids. Germline V gene sequence: CDR1 LNHDA, CDR2 SQIVND (reference sequence). In nucleotides, the CDR3 is TGTGCCAGTCATGGCCGGGACAACTCCTACGAGCAGTACTTC. Translated: CASHGRDNSYEQYF.

This sequence joins TRBV4-2 and TRBJ2-3, with TRBD2 matching 11 bases. The CDR3 contains 16 residues. Per the germline V gene, CDR1 is LGHNA and CDR2 is YNFKEQ. V was pared by 4 bases and J by 5 bases, with 8 bases of the junction left unmatched. CDR3 in DNA: TGTGCCAGCAGCCCTATAGCGGGGGGGCCGGGAGATACGCAGTATTTT. It codes for CASSPIAGGPGDTQYF.

This clone has only one observation. The chain links TRBV5-1 to TRBJ2-7; the match to TRBD1 covers 7 bases. CDR1 is SGHRS, CDR2 YFSETQ, per germline. Trimming at V came to 3 bases and at J to 3 bases, leaving 9 bases not matched to a gene. The CDR3 runs to 15 residues. This CDR3 reads CASSSRQGFYYEQYF. The CDR3 nucleotides read TGCGCCAGCAGCTCCAGACAGGGTTTTTACTACGAGCAGTACTTC.

This clone was picked up a small number of times. The chain has TRBV4-1 and TRBJ2-5; 8 bases line up with TRBD2. J was trimmed by 1 base and V by 4 bases; bases with no gene match: 2. Germline-derived CDR1 and CDR2 are MGHRA and YSYEKL. This CDR3 is built from 14 residues. The CDR3, as DNA: TGCGCCAGCAGCCTCGGGACTAGCCAAGAGACCCAGTACTTC. Amino acid sequence: CASSLGTSQETQYF.

The V gene is TRBV14, the J gene TRBJ2-3; 7 bases agree with TRBD2. Germline lookup yields CDR1 SGHDN and CDR2 FVKESK. The CDR3 extends over 16 amino acids. V shed 0 bases and J 7 bases; nucleotides not matched to a gene: 10. CDR3 protein: CASSQEVAGPPYTQYF. The CDR3 nucleotides read TGTGCCAGCAGCCAAGAGGTAGCGGGCCCCCCGTATACGCAGTATTTT.

This clone came up a few times. This chain links TRBV5-5 with TRBJ2-7; 7 bases are a match to TRBD2. J gave up 6 bases and V 3 bases, and 12 bases lay outside the gene matches. Germline lookup yields CDR1 SGHKS and CDR2 YYEKEE (reference sequence). This CDR3 is 15 amino acids long. CDR3 in DNA: TGTGCCAGCAGCTGGGGTAGAGGCGGGAGTGGCGAGCAGTACTTC. Protein product: CASSWGRGGSGEQYF.

V is TRBV11-2 and J is TRBJ2-3; a weak D match, TRBD2 (5 bases). Germline V gene lookup returns CDR1 SGHAT and CDR2 FQNNGV. The CDR3 extends over 15 amino acids. Deletions cut 2 bases from V and 5 bases from J, with 14 bases between. The CDR3 nucleotides read TGTGCCAGCAGCTTAAACCTAGCTCCGGTAGATACGCAGTATTTT. The encoded protein is CASSLNLAPVDTQYF.

This clone has only a few counts. The CDR3 DNA sequence: TGTGCCAGCAGCTCAACTCGACAGGGGAAGGAGACCCAGTACTTC. Translating it yields CASSSTRQGKETQYF. The chain carries TRBV7-9 and TRBJ2-5, with 8 bases fitting TRBD1. The CDR3 totals 15 residues. Germline values: CDR1 SEHNR, CDR2 FQNEAQ (reference sequence). Trimming took 4 bases from V and 5 from J; bases not matched to a gene: 9.

This clone was detected only once. V usage is TRBV9 and J usage is TRBJ1-6; D not resolved. V lost 4 bases and J lost 0, with 8 bases in between. The CDR3 extends over 15 amino acids. CDR1 SGDLS and CDR2 YYNGEE come from the germline V gene. CDR3 residues: CASSPVSSYNSPLHF. In DNA, the CDR3 is TGTGCCAGCAGCCCTGTTTCCTCCTATAATTCACCCCTCCACTTT. Together with reference TRBV9 and TRBJ1-6, the CDR3 gives the full variable domain: DSGVTQTPKHLITATGQRVTLRCSPRSGDLSVYWYQQSLDQGLQFLIQYYNGEERAKGNILERFSAQQFPDLHSELNLSSLELGDSALYFCASSPVSSYNSPLHFGNGTRLTVT.

This clone occurred a few times. The chain uses TRBV15 and TRBJ2-7; no reliable D call. CDR1 and CDR2 (germline): LNHNV, YYDKDF (reference sequence). V lost 0 bases, J lost 3 bases, and 6 bases lay in between. The CDR3 length is 13 residues. The DNA of the CDR3 is TGTGCCACCAGCAGAGAGAACCGCTACGAGCAGTACTTC. Its protein is CATSRENRYEQYF.

The V and J genes are TRBV5-4 and TRBJ1-1, with a tentative D call TRBD1 (5 bases). The CDR3 has 13 residues. The germline V gene has CDR1 SGHNT and CDR2 YYREEE (reference sequence). V lost 0 bases and J 5 bases, leaving 8 bases between the germline ends. The CDR3 protein is CASSLDGGTEAFF. For the CDR3, the DNA is TGTGCCAGCAGCTTGGATGGGGGAACTGAAGCTTTCTTT.

DNA for the CDR3: TGTGCCAGCAGCTTACGGCCGAAGCGCTCCTACAATGAGCAGTTCTTC. Its protein is CASSLRPKRSYNEQFF. The chain links TRBV7-2 to TRBJ2-1; D gene ambiguous. Trimming took off 2 bases at V and 0 bases at J, with 11 bases between the two ends. This CDR3 contains 16 residues. The germline V gene has CDR1 SGHTA and CDR2 FQGNSA.